This T cell receptor beta chain was recovered during a study of blood T cell repertoires in COVID-19. The table came from immunoSEQ multiplex PCR; TCRdb's copy has only in-frame clones and leaves some out. Altogether roughly 150,000 clones are present, 80% to 90% being singletons, with the ten largest covering roughly 15%. The sequence was obtained from a woman in her thirties or forties with acute or convalescent COVID-19. Input material: peripheral blood.

The CDR3 protein is CASSQVSPGGPQMIETQYF. The CDR3 coding sequence is TGTGCCAGCAGCCAAGTGAGCCCGGGAGGGCCCCAGATGATAGAGACCCAGTACTTC. The chain combines TRBV3-1 (or the pseudogene TRBV3-2) with TRBJ2-5, with 8 bases matching TRBD2. The V gene end was trimmed by 1 base and the J gene end by 4 bases; junction bases not matched to a gene: 17. This CDR3 is 19 amino acids long. CDR1 is LGHDT and CDR2 is YNNKEL in the germline V gene (reference sequence).